This paragraph reports one TCR beta chain. The antigen is undetermined. As for time point: cycle 4 day 1 (C4D1), after five to seven weeks of nivolumab. Each patient experienced a relapse that followed autologous stem cell transplantation, and brentuximab vedotin exposure varied. The data stem from a study of PD-1 blockade in classical Hodgkin lymphoma. The study's findings and limits: Newly diagnosed patients had diversity similar to the baseline diversity of complete responders.

The data were produced by immunoSEQ multiplex PCR, yet TCRdb's version contains in-frame clones alone and is incomplete. The data show about 90,000 clones, 90% seen once. Looked up from germline, CDR1 is SGHVS and CDR2 is FQNEAQ. The CDR3 has 13 amino acids. Trimming stripped 3 bases from V and 4 bases from J, with 9 bases between. The sequence was obtained from a human donor with classical Hodgkin lymphoma. The specimen was peripheral blood mononuclear cells (PBMCs), collected before the fourth cycle of nivolumab. The genes are TRBV7-8 and TRBJ1-1; no firm D call. The CDR3 nucleotides read TGTGCCAGCAGCTTCGGCGGGGTCACTGAAGCTTTCTTT. Residues: CASSFGGVTEAFF. Together with reference TRBV7-8 and TRBJ1-1, the CDR3 gives the full variable domain: GAGVSQSPRYKVAKRGQDVALRCDPISGHVSLFWYQQALGQGPEFLTYFQNEAQLDKSGLPSDRFFAERPEGSVSTLKIQRTQQEDSAVYLCASSFGGVTEAFFGQGTRLTVV.